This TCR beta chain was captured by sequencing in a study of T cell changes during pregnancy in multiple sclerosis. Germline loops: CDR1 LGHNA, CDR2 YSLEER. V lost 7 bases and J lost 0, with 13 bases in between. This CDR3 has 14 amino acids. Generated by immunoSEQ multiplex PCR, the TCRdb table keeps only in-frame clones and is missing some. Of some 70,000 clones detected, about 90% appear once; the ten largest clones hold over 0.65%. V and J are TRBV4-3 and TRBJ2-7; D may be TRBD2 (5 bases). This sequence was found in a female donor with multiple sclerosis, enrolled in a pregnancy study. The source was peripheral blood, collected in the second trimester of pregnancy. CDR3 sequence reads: CASTPGVGSYEQYF. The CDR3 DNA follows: TGCGCCAGCACCCCCGGGGTCGGCTCCTACGAGCAGTACTTC.